The 20 T cell receptor beta chains in this list originate from one sample, sequenced in a study of CD8+CD57+ T cells in acquired aplastic anemia. Profiles of TCR beta VDJ and CDR3 were generated from a genomic DNA template. TCRdb independently ran MiXCR on the reads; one entry per CDR3 protein. The sample gives roughly 40,000 distinct CDR3 sequences, approximately 67% of which show up once; around 22% is in the top ten. The sample taken for sequencing was sorted CD4+, CD8+, or CD8+CD57+ T cells (not recorded which) from PBMCs. The receptors here all came from a human donor in good health, serving as a control.

The DNA of the CDR3 is TGTGCCATCAGTGACACAGGGGTCTCTGGAAACACCATATATTTT. Protein sequence: CAISDTGVSGNTIYF. V is TRBV10-3 and J is TRBJ1-3, with TRBD1 matching 7 bases. With V trimmed by 3 bases and J by 0 bases, 2 bases remained unmatched. There are 15 residues in the CDR3. Germline values: CDR1 ENHRY, CDR2 SYGVKD.

Sample share makes this clonotype medium-sized. The rearrangement uses TRBV7-8 and TRBJ2-7, with 8 nucleotides matching TRBD2. Looked up from germline, CDR1 is SGHVS and CDR2 is FQNEAQ. V lost 1 base, J lost 3 bases, and 5 bases stayed unmatched. There are 15 residues in the CDR3. As DNA, the CDR3 is TGTGCCAGCAGCTTAGGAGGCGGGGGGTTCTACGAGCAGTACTTC. This gives the protein CASSLGGGGFYEQYF.

There are a few counts of this clonotype. The J gene is TRBJ1-2, the V gene TRBV29-1, with a possible D match to TRBD1 (6 bases). V was shortened by 3 bases and J by 7 bases, with 12 bases between the two germline ends. Germline CDR1 reads SQVTM; CDR2 reads ANQGSEA. The CDR3 sequence is 12 residues long. The CDR3 region has the DNA TGCAGCGTTGAGGGCCAGGGGCGTGGCTACACCTTC. Translated, it gives CSVEGQGRGYTF.

V and J are TRBV5-1 and TRBJ1-2; D not certain. The CDR3 loop spans 13 amino acids. The V end was cut by 5 bases, the J end by 0 bases, with 8 bases between. Germline V CDR1 and CDR2: SGHRS, YFSETQ. The chain's CDR3 is CASSFEANYGYTF. The CDR3 coding sequence is TGCGCCAGCAGTTTTGAAGCTAACTATGGCTACACCTTC. Combining the CDR3 with reference TRBV5-1 and TRBJ1-2 gives the whole variable domain KAGVTQTPRYLIKTRGQQVTLSCSPISGHRSVSWYQQTPGQGLQFLFEYFSETQRNKGNFPGRFSGRQFSNSRSEMNVSTLELGDSALYLCASSFEANYGYTFGSGTRLTVV.

This chain links TRBV7-6 with TRBJ2-6, with a possible D match to TRBD1 (5 bases). CDR3 length: 15 amino acids. V was clipped by 9 bases and J by 0 bases, with 12 bases between them. Germline CDR1 and CDR2: SGHVS and FNYEAQ. This chain's CDR3 is CASTYRISGANVLTF. The CDR3 region has the DNA TGTGCCAGTACCTACAGGATCTCTGGGGCCAACGTCCTGACTTTC.

The chain has TRBV10-1 and TRBJ2-7; 7 nucleotides align to TRBD2. The germline CDR1 and CDR2 sequences are WNHNN and SYGVQD (reference sequence). This CDR3 region has 14 residues. The J segment lost 2 bases and the V segment lost 6 bases, leaving 7 bases of the junction unmatched. For the CDR3, the DNA is TGCGCCAGCAGCCTTAGCGGGTTACCCTACGAGCAGTACTTC. Its protein product is CASSLSGLPYEQYF.

Worth noting for this clonotype: Likely a read error: the CDR3 ends without its conserved phenylalanine or tryptophan. The CDR3 spells CASIQGATPDGYTL. CDR3 nucleotide sequence: TGTGCCAGTATTCAGGGGGCGACTCCAGATGGCTACACCCTC. The genes are TRBV19 and TRBJ1-2, with 8 nucleotides matching TRBD1. The trim removed 7 bases at V and 6 bases at J, leaving 10 bases unmatched. The CDR3 is 14 amino acids. Germline values: CDR1 LNHDA, CDR2 SQIVND (reference sequence).

The V and J genes are TRBV7-6 and TRBJ1-1; possibly TRBD1 for D (6 bases). V shed 0 bases and J shed 1 base, with 6 bases lying between them. CDR3 length equals 14 residues. From germline, CDR1 is SGHVS and CDR2 FNYEAQ. The CDR3 reads CASSLATGNTEAFF. The DNA of the CDR3 is TGTGCCAGCAGCTTAGCGACAGGGAACACTGAAGCTTTCTTT.

The chain joins TRBV7-2 to TRBJ2-5; D is unresolved. Germline lookup yields CDR1 SGHTA and CDR2 FQGNSA. This CDR3 comprises 12 residues. Between the trimmed V and J ends, which lost 5 bases and 5 bases, there was a span of 9 bases. The CDR3 spells CASSVGQETQYF. In DNA form, the CDR3 reads TGTGCCAGCAGCGTAGGCCAGGAGACCCAGTACTTC.

This clonotype was observed a few times. This chain connects TRBV2 to TRBJ1-2, with D uncertain. CDR1 is SNHLY and CDR2 is FYNNEI in the germline V gene. The CDR3 has 13 residues. The V end was cut by 4 bases, the J end by 4 bases, with 10 bases between. CDR3 region: CASSATITYGYTF. The CDR3 nucleotides are TGTGCCAGCAGTGCTACGATAACCTATGGCTACACCTTC.

This chain connects TRBV24-1 to TRBJ2-3, with D hard to call. This CDR3 comprises 11 residues. V was shortened by 2 bases and J by 7 bases, with 3 bases between the two germline ends. Germline CDR1 reads KGHDR; CDR2 reads SFDVKD. CDR3 sequence reads: CATSDSYTQYF. CDR3 DNA sequence: TGTGCCACCAGTGATTCGTATACGCAGTATTTT.

The chain combines TRBV3-1 with TRBJ2-2; unclear D gene. The CDR3 runs 13 residues. V gave up 5 bases and J gave up 8 bases, with 12 bases separating them. From germline, CDR1 is LGHDT and CDR2 YNNKEL (reference sequence). In DNA form, the CDR3 reads TGTGCCAGCAGCGAAGCACGGGTTGGGGAGCTGTTTTTT. This codes for CASSEARVGELFF.

This clonotype has a count of ten or more. CDR3 sequence (DNA): TGTGCCAGCAGTTTTACAGGACAGGGCCACTATCAGCCCCAGCATTTT. Protein: CASSFTGQGHYQPQHF. This chain connects TRBV6-2 or TRBV6-3 to TRBJ1-5; 8 bases match TRBD1. CDR3 length: 16 residues. The V gene's germline CDR1 is MNHEY and CDR2 SVGEGT. J lost 5 bases, V lost 4 bases, and 10 bases had no gene match.

This chain uses TRBV2 with TRBJ2-3; D unclear. CDR1 SNHLY and CDR2 FYNNEI come from the germline V gene. V lost 8 bases, J lost 6 bases, and 9 bases lay in between. The CDR3 length is 11 residues. CDR3 bases: TGTGCCAGCGCCAGTGGTGATACGCAGTATTTT. Its protein is CASASGDTQYF.

This chain uses TRBV29-1 with TRBJ1-2; D is uncertain. With 7 bases removed from V and 4 bases from J, the gap between germline ends came to 16 bases. CDR1 and CDR2 (germline): SQVTM, ANQGSEA. CDR3 length: 13 amino acids. The CDR3 spells CSATKDQIYGYTF. The DNA of the CDR3 is TGCAGCGCCACCAAGGACCAGATCTATGGCTACACCTTC.

The V call is TRBV29-1, the J call TRBJ1-1; D is undetermined. Germline V gives CDR1 SQVTM, CDR2 ANQGSEA. The CDR3 covers 11 residues. CDR3 region: CRGQRNTEAFF. The CDR3 coding sequence is TGCAGAGGGCAGCGGAACACTGAAGCTTTCTTT.

In its sample, this clonotype was seen a few times. The CDR3 protein is CAISPGQGDNEKLFF. CDR3 nucleotide sequence: TGTGCCATCAGTCCAGGACAGGGAGATAATGAAAAACTGTTTTTT. This chain joins TRBV10-3 and TRBJ1-4; 8 bases agree with TRBD1. This CDR3 comprises 15 residues. CDR1 is ENHRY and CDR2 is SYGVKD in the germline V gene. Unmatched junction bases numbered 6, after V lost 5 bases and J lost 4 bases.

Turning to this clonotype: Since no conserved phenylalanine or tryptophan closes the CDR3, a read error is the likely cause. V usage is TRBV10-3 and J usage is TRBJ1-6; D remains unclear. V was cut by 5 bases and J by 0 bases, with 8 bases left in between. Looked up from germline, CDR1 is ENHRY and CDR2 is SYGVKD. The CDR3 loop spans 15 amino acids. CDR3 DNA sequence: TGTGCCATCAGTCCGGCCGCCTCCTATAATTCACCCCTCCACCTT. Its translation is CAISPAASYNSPLHL.

The chain uses TRBV7-9 and TRBJ2-7; no clear D gene. There are 12 residues in the CDR3. V lost 0 bases and J 3 bases, leaving 3 bases between the germline ends. The germline CDR1 and CDR2 sequences are SEHNR and FQNEAQ (reference sequence). As DNA, the CDR3 is TGTGCCAGCAGCTTAGCCAACTACGAGCAGTACTTC. Its protein product is CASSLANYEQYF.

V gene TRBV7-6 combines with J gene TRBJ2-3, with TRBD2 matching over 9 bases. The CDR3 spans 14 residues. CDR1 and CDR2 from the germline V gene are SGHVS and FNYEAQ. The V and J ends lost 4 bases and 8 bases, in that order; junction bases with no gene match: 7. The CDR3 here is CASSSTGTSTTQYF. The CDR3 nucleotides are TGTGCCAGCAGCTCAACCGGGACTAGCACTACGCAGTATTTT.